The present T cell receptor beta chain was sequenced within a study of molecular identifiers for immune sequencing clone quantification. Concerning this clonotype itself: Its antigen remains unidentified.

Previously published methods and listed TCR primers were used for the bulk TCR libraries. TCRdb passed the PCR reads through MiXCR, listing each CDR3 protein once. The table includes roughly 300,000 distinct CDR3 sequences, 24% detected once. Study conclusions and caveats: One cell's worth of spiked Jurkat TCR RNA was reportedly detectable among about a million naive cells. Effector cells had over 97% of their molecules in clones above 20 RNA copies, while naive cells had under 1%.

This sequence originates from a human donor in good health. Some libraries in this study had Jurkat cell RNA spiked in. Sequenced input: naive CD8+ T cells from blood, with Jurkat cell RNA spiked in. Subset indicated: FACS-sorted CD8+CD4-CCR7+CD45RA+ naive T cells.

The CDR3 sequence: CASSVQGAFSGANVLTF. The CDR3 DNA follows: TGTGCCAGCAGCGTACAGGGGGCTTTCTCTGGGGCCAACGTCCTGACTTTC. The chain joins TRBV9 to TRBJ2-6; 8 bases line up with TRBD1. Germline V gene sequence: CDR1 SGDLS, CDR2 YYNGEE. This CDR3 is 17 amino acids long. The junction had 3 bases not matched to a gene; V was cut back by 1 base and J by 0 bases.